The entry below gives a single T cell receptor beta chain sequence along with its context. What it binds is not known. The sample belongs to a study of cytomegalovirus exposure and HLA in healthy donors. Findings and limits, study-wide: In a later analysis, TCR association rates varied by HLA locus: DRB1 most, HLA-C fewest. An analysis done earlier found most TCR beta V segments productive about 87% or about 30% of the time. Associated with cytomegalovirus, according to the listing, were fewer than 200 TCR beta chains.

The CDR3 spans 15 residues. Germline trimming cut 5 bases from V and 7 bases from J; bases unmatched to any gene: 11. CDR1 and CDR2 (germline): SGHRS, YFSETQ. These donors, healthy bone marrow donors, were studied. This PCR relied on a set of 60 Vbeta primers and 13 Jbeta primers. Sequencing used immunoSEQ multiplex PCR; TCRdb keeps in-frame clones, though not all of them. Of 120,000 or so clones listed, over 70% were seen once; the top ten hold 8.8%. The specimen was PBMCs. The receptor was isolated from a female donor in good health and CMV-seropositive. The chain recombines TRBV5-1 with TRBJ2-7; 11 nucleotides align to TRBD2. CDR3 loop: CASRTGTSGLGEQYF. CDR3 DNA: TGCGCCAGCAGGACGGGGACTAGCGGCCTTGGAGAGCAGTACTTC.